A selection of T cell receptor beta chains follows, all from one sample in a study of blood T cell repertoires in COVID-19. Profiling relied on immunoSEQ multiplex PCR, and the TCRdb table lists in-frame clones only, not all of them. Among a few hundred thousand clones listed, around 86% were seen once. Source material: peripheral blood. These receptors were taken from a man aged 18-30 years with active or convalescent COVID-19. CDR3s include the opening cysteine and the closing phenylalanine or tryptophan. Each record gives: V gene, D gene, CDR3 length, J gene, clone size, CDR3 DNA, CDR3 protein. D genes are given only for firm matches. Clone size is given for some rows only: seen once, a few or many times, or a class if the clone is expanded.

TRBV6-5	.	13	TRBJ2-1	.	TGTGCCAGCAGTTACTTCGAGGGCGTCGAGCAGTTCTTC	CASSYFEGVEQFF
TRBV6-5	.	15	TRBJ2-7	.	TGTGCCAGCAGTAAAAGCGTTGATCCCACCTACGAGCAGTACTTC	CASSKSVDPTYEQYF
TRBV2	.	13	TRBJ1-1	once	TGTGCCGGTACCCGAGTAGAAGACACTGAAGCTTTCTTT	CAGTRVEDTEAFF
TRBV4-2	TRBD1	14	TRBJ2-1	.	TGTGCCAGCAGCCGCGGACAGGGGGGGGGTGAGCAGTTCTTC	CASSRGQGGGEQFF
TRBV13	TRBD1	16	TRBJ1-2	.	TGTGCCAGCAGCTTAGCCCCGGACAGGGTAAAGTATGGCTACACCTTC	CASSLAPDRVKYGYTF
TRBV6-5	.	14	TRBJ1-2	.	TGTGCCAGCAGTCCCTCCGGGACTGACTATGGCTACACCTTC	CASSPSGTDYGYTF
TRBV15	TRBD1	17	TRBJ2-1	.	TGTGCCACCAGCACCGTAAGCAGGGGGCCCTTAAGCAATGAGCAGTTCTTC	CATSTVSRGPLSNEQFF
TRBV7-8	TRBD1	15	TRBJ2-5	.	TGTGCCAGCAGCAAGGGACAGGGAACTTTGGTGTCCCAGTACTTC	CASSKGQGTLVSQYF
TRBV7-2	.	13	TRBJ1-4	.	TGTGCCAGCAGCAACCTAGTTGACGAAAAACTGTTTTTT	CASSNLVDEKLFF
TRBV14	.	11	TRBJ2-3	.	TGTGCCAGCAGCGACAGAGATACGCAGTATTTT	CASSDRDTQYF
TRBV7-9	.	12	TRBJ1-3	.	TGTGCCAGCAGCCTCTCTGGAAACACCATATATTTT	CASSLSGNTIYF
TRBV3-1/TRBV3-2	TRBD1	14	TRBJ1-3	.	TGTGCCAGCAGCCCGCGGACAGGAGGAAACACCATATATTTT	CASSPRTGGNTIYF
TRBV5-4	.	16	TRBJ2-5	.	TGTGCCAGCAGCTATGACCCTGTGAGGAGGGCGGAGACCCAGTACTTC	CASSYDPVRRAETQYF
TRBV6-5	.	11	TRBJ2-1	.	TGTGCCAGCATGACAAGGAATGAGCAGTTCTTC	CASMTRNEQFF
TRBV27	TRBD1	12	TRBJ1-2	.	TGTGCCAGCAGTCTCCTTTCCGGGACAGTTTACTTC	CASSLLSGTVYF
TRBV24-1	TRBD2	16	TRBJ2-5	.	TGTGCCACCAGTGATTTGCAGACTAGCGGGAAAGAGACCCAGTACTTC	CATSDLQTSGKETQYF
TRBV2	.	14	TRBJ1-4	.	TGTGCCAGCAGGGCCGGGGGACTTAATGAAAAACTGTTTTTT	CASRAGGLNEKLFF
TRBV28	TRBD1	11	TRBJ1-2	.	TGTGCTACCCAGGGGGCCAGTGGCTACACCTTC	CATQGASGYTF
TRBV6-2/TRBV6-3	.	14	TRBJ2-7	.	TGTGCCAGCAGTCAACCTTTGGGCACCTACGAGCAGTACTTC	CASSQPLGTYEQYF
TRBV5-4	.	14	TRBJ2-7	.	TGTGCCAGCAGCTTGAGGGGGGGTACCTACGAGCAGTACTTC	CASSLRGGTYEQYF
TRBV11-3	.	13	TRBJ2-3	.	TGTGCCAGCAAGGCGGGGAGCACAGATACGCAGTATTTT	CASKAGSTDTQYF
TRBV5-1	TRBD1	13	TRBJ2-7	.	TGCGCCAGCAGCTTGACAGGGGGCTACGAGCAGTACTTC	CASSLTGGYEQYF
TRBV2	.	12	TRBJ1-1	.	TGTGCCAGCGGGGCATCGAACACTGAAGCTTTCTTT	CASGASNTEAFF
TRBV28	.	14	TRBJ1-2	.	TGTGCCAGCAGTTGGGGCCGGGGGAACTATGGCTACACCTTC	CASSWGRGNYGYTF
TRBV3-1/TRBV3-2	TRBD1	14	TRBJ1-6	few	TGTGCCAGCAGCTTCGACAGGGACGGATCACCCCTCCACTTT	CASSFDRDGSPLHF
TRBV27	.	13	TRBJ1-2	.	TGTGCCAGCAGTTTACAGGGGACATATGGCTACACCTTC	CASSLQGTYGYTF
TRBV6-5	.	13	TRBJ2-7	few	TGTGCCAGCAGTTACCCAGGGAAGCACGAGCAGTACTTC	CASSYPGKHEQYF
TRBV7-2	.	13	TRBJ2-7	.	TGTGCCAGCAGCTTAGGTGGGCAGTACGAGCAGTACTTC	CASSLGGQYEQYF
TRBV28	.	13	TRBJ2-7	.	TGTGCCAGCCGTAGCGTTGGGGGGAACGAGCAGTACTTC	CASRSVGGNEQYF